This section outlines one T cell receptor (beta chain) sequence together with its context. Other DNA sequences from this sample encode an identical CDR3 as well. These data come from a study of blood T cell repertoires in COVID-19. About the research overall: COVID-19 samples collected from the United States, Italy and Spain covered acute and convalescent phases. T cells, B-cell-depleted T cells, or PBMCs supplied cDNA or gDNA.

As processed by the authors: Reference gene primer amplification yielded estimated nucleated cell counts. Clones were sequenced by immunoSEQ multiplex PCR, and TCRdb holds only the in-frame ones, with some missing. That table furnishes V, J and clone size, whereas the DNA furnished D and trimming. The profile shows 100,000 to 150,000 clones, about 91% of them singletons. Trimming shortened V by 2 bases and J by 1 base, and 9 bases separated the two germline ends. Germline V lookup: CDR1 SGHRS, CDR2 YFSETQ. The CDR3 sequence is 14 residues long. The sample comprised peripheral blood. The TCR comes from a man aged 50-60 years with acute or convalescent COVID-19. The rearrangement joins TRBV5-1 to TRBJ1-1; maybe TRBD1 (6 bases). The CDR3 DNA reads as TGCGCCAGCAGCTTTCAAGGGGGGAACACTGAAGCTTTCTTT. It is translated as CASSFQGGNTEAFF.